This T cell receptor beta chain was captured by sequencing in a study of CD4 T cells in relation to SARS-CoV-2 and coronaviruses (dated by TCRdb to about 2021). Broadly, across the study: The ViraFEST assay cultured PBMCs with antigen for around nine days, then sequenced TCR beta CDR3s to find antigen-specific clonal expansions. Shared crossreactive spike epitopes were mapped to their HLA restriction using patient-derived lymphoblastoid cell lines. A different, Illumina-based TCR-beta assay was used to sequence expansion assays from other donors in the study. The Adaptive Biotechnologies TCR-sequencing kit was used to sequence samples from a few pre-COVID donors and the naive versus memory experiments, whereas other data were Illumina-based. An HIV-1 Nef peptide pool or a no-peptide culture served as the negative reference condition. Memory CD4+ T cell crossreactivity between SARS-CoV-2 and common cold coronavirus spike proteins was assessed at the TCR clonotype level in the study. The paper as a whole reports these results and caveats: Since the crossreactivity analysis centred on spike protein, crossreactivity against other viral proteins was not assessed. Small numbers of patients and of tested TCRs limited the study. Significantly weaker SARS-CoV-2-driven expansion was shown by crossreactive clones than by monoreactive clones, consistent with antigenic imprinting. No donor contributed both pre-pandemic and post-infection samples, which limited tracing the source of pre-existing responses. Memory CD4+ clonotypes crossrecognizing SARS-CoV-2 and at least one common cold coronavirus spike were found in about 61% of donors.

The library came from the immunoSEQ multiplex PCR assay. The authors processed their data as follows. Preprocessing removed nonproductive sequences and CDR3s not starting with C, not ending with F or W, or shorter than 7 amino acids. Antigen-specific clonotypes were called with the MANAFEST web app on the basis of expansion relative to the reference and to other culture wells. A clone was considered positive if significant expansion relative to the reference culture was observed in 2 of 3 replicate wells at an FDR below 0.05. For a clone to be considered positive, significant expansion relative to all other tandem wells and an odds ratio above 5 were also required. CDR3 homology was measured as pairwise Levenshtein distance, computed with the stringdist R package after trimming three terminal residues from each end. TCRdb took over this immuneACCESS table, retaining in-frame rearrangements with V and J assigned. Such tables are incomplete; in checked studies, under half of the missing clones stem from an unresolved V gene, and the remainder is unexplained. That table is the source of V, J and clone size, and D and trimming were worked out from the DNA. Within this sample are around 32,000 clones, with less than 85% of them counted one time only. The leading ten clones occupy over 12% of the sample.

From V the trimming removes 4 bases and from J it removes 1 base, while the gene matches leave 6 bases of the junction unaccounted for. The CDR3 starts with the cysteine, ends with the phenylalanine, and has 16 residues. The entry retains the CDR3 DNA only, 48 bases that are in frame from base 1. Based on the germline V gene, the CDR1 and CDR2 sequences are SGDLS and YYNGEE. Regarding this clone: It has no known antigen specificity. Per-nucleotide qualities are absent, and no much larger clonotype sits a single base away.

CD4+ T cells from unexposed donors were collected before the COVID-19 pandemic (2011-2018). After more than 9 days of culture, CD4+ T cells were isolated with the EasySep CD4+ T cell isolation kit. Unexposed donor CD4+ T cells were tested for reactivity to SARS-CoV-2 S and N and four common cold coronavirus spike pools, as cell number allowed. PBMCs were cultured at about 1.9 million per well in IMDM supplemented with about 5.3% human AB serum and 9 to 10 IU/ml IL-2. Half of the culture medium was replaced with fresh IL-2-containing medium on days 3 and 7. In general, every peptide culture condition was set up in three replicate wells. Leukapheresis product for the unexposed donors was purchased commercially. Ficoll-Paque PLUS gradient centrifugation was used to isolate PBMCs from either whole blood or leukapheresis product. PBMCs were either cryopreserved at -140 degrees C or used fresh in the expansion assay. The QIAamp Micro DNA Kit was used to extract genomic DNA from the CD4+ T cells.

The rearranged segments are TRBV9 and TRBJ2-5; 11 central bases correspond to TRBD2. The receptor was derived from a human donor in good health. The sequencing sample was made of CD4+ T cells from PBMCs, cultured in vitro. The CDR3 protein: CASSPGLAGGQETQYF. In nucleotide form, the sequence is TGTGCCAGCAGCCCTGGTCTAGCGGGAGGCCAAGAGACCCAGTACTTC.